Included here is one TCR beta chain sequence, with context. Looked up from germline, CDR1 is MNHEY and CDR2 is SVGAGI. The CDR3 is 13 residues long. V was clipped by 0 bases and J by 15 bases; unmatched bases: 8. The method was immunoSEQ multiplex PCR; TCRdb's version includes in-frame clones alone and lacks a portion of them. This sample yields approximately 300,000 clones, of which 86% are seen a single time; under 2% belongs to the top ten. This entry belongs to a study of blood T cell repertoires in COVID-19. The chain uses TRBV6-5 and TRBJ2-1; 7 nucleotides line up with TRBD1. The source is a woman aged 45-60 years with acute or convalescent COVID-19. The specimen sequenced was peripheral blood. The chain's CDR3 is CASSYSTQGPVFF. DNA of the CDR3: TGTGCCAGCAGTTACTCGACACAGGGGCCAGTGTTCTTC.